The 2 T cell receptor beta chains below were found in one sample sequenced in a study of radiation and T cells in renal cell carcinoma. The table came from immunoSEQ multiplex PCR; TCRdb's copy has only in-frame clones and leaves some out. Found here are some 30,000 clones, 81% of them singletons; the top ten hold roughly a third. Time point in this sample: blood 4 weeks post-SBRT, at nephrectomy. Noted treatment: 15 Gy SBRT to primary tumor, nephrectomy 4 weeks later. This material consisted of blood, taken from a patient whose treatment included radiotherapy and nephrectomy. The source is a man aged 60 to 69 with renal cell carcinoma.

V is TRBV25-1 and J is TRBJ2-2; no clear D gene. With 6 bases removed from V and 2 bases from J, the gap between germline ends came to 7 bases. The CDR3 extends over 13 amino acids. Germline V CDR1 and CDR2: MGHDK, SYGVNS. Written as DNA, the CDR3 is TGTGCCAGCAGGCCCGTAAACACCGGGGAGCTGTTTTTT. Protein product: CASRPVNTGELFF.

This clone was detected only a few times. The rearrangement uses TRBV2 and TRBJ1-5, with D tentatively TRBD1 (6 bases). From germline, CDR1 is SNHLY and CDR2 FYNNEI. The CDR3 runs to 13 residues. V was cut by 4 bases and J by 7 bases, with 11 bases left in between. DNA for the CDR3: TGTGCCAGCAGTGTGGACAGTTCACAGCCCCAGCATTTT. Translating it yields CASSVDSSQPQHF.